Reported below is one T cell receptor (beta chain). Its target is not known. The CDR3 spans 12 residues. From germline, CDR1 is SQVTM and CDR2 ANQGSEA. V lost 4 bases, J lost 9 bases, and 15 bases lay in between. Specified time point: cycle 4 day 1 (C4D1), after around six weeks of nivolumab. Exposure to brentuximab vedotin varied, and each patient had relapsed following autologous stem cell transplantation. Reported best responses ranged across complete response, partial response or progressive disease. Produced via immunoSEQ multiplex PCR; TCRdb's table is partial and in-frame only. The repertoire includes around 30,000 clones, approximately 70% of them detected once, and more than 3% sits in the top ten. The sample originates from a study of PD-1 blockade in classical Hodgkin lymphoma. Study conclusions and caveats: In CD4+ cells, TCR diversity went up significantly by C4D1, but in CD8+ cells it did not. With respect to the repertoire differences, their causes, possibly disease activity or prior therapy, remain undefined. Relative to healthy donors, newly diagnosed patients reportedly had lower baseline TCR diversity, which was reported as lower still in relapsed/refractory patients.

The sequence came from a human donor with classical Hodgkin lymphoma. V gene TRBV29-1 combines with J gene TRBJ1-2, with a weak D call TRBD1 (6 bases). This material consisted of peripheral blood mononuclear cells (PBMCs), taken before the fourth cycle of nivolumab. CDR3 bases: TGCAGCGTTGCCACGGTGGGGGCCAGCTACACCTTC. It is translated as CSVATVGASYTF.